This T cell receptor beta chain was documented in a study of T cells in Graves' hyperthyroidism and ophthalmopathy. This CDR3 is built from 15 residues. V lost 1 base, J lost 2 bases, and 10 bases lay in between. Germline CDR1 LGHDT, CDR2 YNNKEL (reference sequence). TCR beta CDR3 sequences were amplified from RNA transcripts. HTBI primers were used for first-round RT-PCR of the TCR CDR3. TCRdb analysed the multiplex PCR reads with MiXCR anew, one entry per CDR3 protein. The data show about 420,000 distinct CDR3 sequences, roughly an eighth seen once. This clonotype was seen ten or more times. This chain joins TRBV3-1 and TRBJ2-3; D unresolved. This clonotype was obtained from a woman younger than 30 with Graves' hyperthyroidism. The sample comprised blood. CDR3 protein: CASSQVRRTTDTQYF. For the CDR3, the DNA is TGTGCCAGCAGCCAAGTACGCCGTACCACAGATACGCAGTATTTT.